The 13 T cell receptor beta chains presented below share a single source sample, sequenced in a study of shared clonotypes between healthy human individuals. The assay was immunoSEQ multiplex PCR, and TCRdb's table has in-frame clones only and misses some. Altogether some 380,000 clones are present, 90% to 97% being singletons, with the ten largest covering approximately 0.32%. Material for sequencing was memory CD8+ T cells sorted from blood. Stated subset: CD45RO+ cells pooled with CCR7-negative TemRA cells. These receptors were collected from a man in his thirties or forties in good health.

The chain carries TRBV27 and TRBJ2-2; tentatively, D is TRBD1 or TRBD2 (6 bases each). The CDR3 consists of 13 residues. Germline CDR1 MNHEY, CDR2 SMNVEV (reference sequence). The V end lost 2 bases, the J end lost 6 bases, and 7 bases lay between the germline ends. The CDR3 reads CASSLRGAGELFF. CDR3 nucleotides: TGTGCCAGCAGTTTAAGGGGGGCCGGGGAGCTGTTTTTT.

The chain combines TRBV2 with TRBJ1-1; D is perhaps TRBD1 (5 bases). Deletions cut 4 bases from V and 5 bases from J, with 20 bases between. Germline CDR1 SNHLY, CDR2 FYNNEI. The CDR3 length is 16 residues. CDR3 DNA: TGTGCCAGCAGTGCCCATTTGGGAGGGGTTGGGACTGAAGCTTTCTTT. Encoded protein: CASSAHLGGVGTEAFF.

As DNA, the CDR3 is TGCGCCAGCAGCGAAATAGACTCGGATGAGCAGTTCTTC. Protein sequence: CASSEIDSDEQFF. This chain joins TRBV10-2 and TRBJ2-1; D is unclear. Germline V CDR1 and CDR2: WSHSY, SAAADI. The ends were cut back, 6 bases at V and 8 bases at J, with 14 bases in the middle. The CDR3 is 13 residues long.

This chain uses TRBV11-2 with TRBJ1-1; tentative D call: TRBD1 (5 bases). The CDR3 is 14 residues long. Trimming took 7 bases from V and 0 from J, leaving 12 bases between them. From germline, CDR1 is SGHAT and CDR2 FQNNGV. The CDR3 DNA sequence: TGTGCCAGCAATAGGGCAGGGATGAACACTGAAGCTTTCTTT. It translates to CASNRAGMNTEAFF.

CDR3 nucleotide sequence: TGTGCCAGCAGCACGACTGGTGGTTCGGGTGGAAACACCATATATTTT. Protein sequence: CASSTTGGSGGNTIYF. The chain has TRBV7-2 and TRBJ1-3; D is unresolved. Trimming removed 5 bases at V and 3 bases at J, with 17 bases between. The length of the CDR3 is 16 residues. In germline, CDR1 is SGHTA, CDR2 FQGNSA.

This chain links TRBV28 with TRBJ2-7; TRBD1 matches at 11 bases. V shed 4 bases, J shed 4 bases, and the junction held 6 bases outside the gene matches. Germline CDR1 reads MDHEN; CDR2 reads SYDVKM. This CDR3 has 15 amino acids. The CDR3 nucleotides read TGTGCCAGCAGTTCCCCGGGACAGGGGGGTTACGAGCAGTACTTC. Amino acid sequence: CASSSPGQGGYEQYF.

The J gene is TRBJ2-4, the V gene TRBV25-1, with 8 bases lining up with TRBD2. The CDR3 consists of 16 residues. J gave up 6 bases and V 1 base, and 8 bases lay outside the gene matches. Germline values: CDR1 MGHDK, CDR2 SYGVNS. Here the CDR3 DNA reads TGTGCCAGCAGTGAATCCGTAGCGGGATCGGGAAACATTCAGTACTTC. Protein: CASSESVAGSGNIQYF.

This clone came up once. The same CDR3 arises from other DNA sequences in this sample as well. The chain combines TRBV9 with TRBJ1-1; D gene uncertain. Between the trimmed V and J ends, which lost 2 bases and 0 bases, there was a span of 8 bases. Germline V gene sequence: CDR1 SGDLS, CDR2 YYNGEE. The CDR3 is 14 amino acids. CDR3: CASSVGGMNTEAFF. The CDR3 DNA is TGTGCCAGCAGCGTCGGTGGGATGAACACTGAAGCTTTCTTT.

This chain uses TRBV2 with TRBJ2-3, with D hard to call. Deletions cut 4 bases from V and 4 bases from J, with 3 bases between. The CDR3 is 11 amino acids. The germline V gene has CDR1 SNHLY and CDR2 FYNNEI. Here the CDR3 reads CASSGADTQYF. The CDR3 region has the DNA TGTGCCAGCAGTGGGGCAGATACGCAGTATTTT. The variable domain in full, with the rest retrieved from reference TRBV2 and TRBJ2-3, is EPEVTQTPSHQVTQMGQEVILRCVPISNHLYFYWYRQILGQKVEFLVSFYNNEISEKSEIFDDQFSVERPDGSNFTLKIRSTKLEDSAMYFCASSGADTQYFGPGTRLTVL.

The CDR3 reads CASSFGGRIHEQFF. Written as DNA, the CDR3 is TGCGCCAGCAGCTTCGGCGGTCGAATCCATGAGCAGTTCTTC. The chain has TRBV5-1 and TRBJ2-1; D uncertain. V was shortened by 2 bases and J by 8 bases, with 14 bases between the two germline ends. In germline, CDR1 is SGHRS, CDR2 YFSETQ. This CDR3 region has 14 residues.

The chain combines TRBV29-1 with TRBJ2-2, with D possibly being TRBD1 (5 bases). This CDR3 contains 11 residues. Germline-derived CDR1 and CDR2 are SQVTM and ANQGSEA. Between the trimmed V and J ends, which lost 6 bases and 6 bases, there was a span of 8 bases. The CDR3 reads CSVRVAGELFF. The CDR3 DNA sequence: TGCAGCGTCAGGGTGGCCGGGGAGCTGTTTTTT.

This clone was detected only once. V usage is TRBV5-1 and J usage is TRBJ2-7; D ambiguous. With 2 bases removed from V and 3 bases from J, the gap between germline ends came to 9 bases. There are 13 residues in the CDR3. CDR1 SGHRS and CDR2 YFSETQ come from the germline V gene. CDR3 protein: CASSFILGYEQYF. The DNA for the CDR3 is TGCGCCAGCAGCTTTATCCTCGGCTACGAGCAGTACTTC.

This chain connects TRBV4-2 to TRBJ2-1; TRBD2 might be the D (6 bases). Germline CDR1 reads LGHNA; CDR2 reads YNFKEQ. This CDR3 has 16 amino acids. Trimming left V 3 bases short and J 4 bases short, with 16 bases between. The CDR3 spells CASSQEYASEYNEQFF. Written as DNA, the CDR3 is TGTGCCAGCAGCCAGGAGTACGCTAGCGAGTACAATGAGCAGTTCTTC.